This note documents a single T cell receptor (beta chain) sequence. This CDR3 has 17 residues. V was clipped by 0 bases and J by 1 base; unmatched bases: 5. Germline lookup yields CDR1 SGDLS and CDR2 YYNGEE. Profiled with immunoSEQ multiplex PCR; TCRdb holds only in-frame clones, not every one. The sample contains tens of thousands of clones, approximately 80% of which appear only once. These data belong to a study of PD-L1 blockade in urothelial cancer. Time point here: pretreatment peripheral blood. V gene TRBV9 combines with J gene TRBJ2-1; the match to TRBD2 covers 9 bases. The TCR was taken from a man between 65 and 85 years old with urothelial cancer. The sequenced sample was PBMCs, obtained around atezolizumab (anti-PD-L1) treatment. CDR3: CASSVGGSGSSYNEQFF. The DNA for the CDR3 is TGTGCCAGCAGCGTAGGAGGTAGCGGGAGTTCCTACAATGAGCAGTTCTTC.